This entry describes one T cell receptor beta chain. Its antigen is not known. The junction does not match germline at one end; this may be a read error. The data were obtained in a study of cytomegalovirus exposure and HLA in healthy donors. General observations from the study: Accurate HLA-A and HLA-B prediction from TCR beta sequences was reported for most subjects.

Germline V gene data show CDR1 as SGHRS and CDR2 as YFSETQ. The CDR3 totals 17 residues. Amplification used 60 Vbeta primers and 13 Jbeta primers. The table came from immunoSEQ multiplex PCR; TCRdb's copy has only in-frame clones and leaves some out. The sample holds 150,000 to 200,000 clones; approximately 80% are singletons and the top ten take 11% to 15%. The sample was PBMCs. This receptor was obtained from a woman in her thirties in good health and CMV-seropositive. The J gene is TRBJ2-1, the V gene TRBV5-1; TRBD2 might be the D (7 bases). As DNA, the CDR3 is TGCGCCAGCAGTTTGGCCAGGGGCGGGAGCTCCTACAATGAGCAGTTCTTC. This sequence encodes CASSLARGGSSYNEQFF.